These 28 T cell receptor beta chains came from one sample sequenced in a study of blood T cell repertoires in COVID-19. Assay used: immunoSEQ multiplex PCR; TCRdb lists only in-frame clones, some missing. This table holds 190,000 or so clones, roughly 90% found once. The material sequenced was PBMCs or T cells enriched from blood (not recorded which). These receptors all stem from a woman in her 30s who had recovered from COVID-19.

The rearrangement links TRBV2 to TRBJ1-5, with D possibly being TRBD1 (5 bases). The CDR3 contains 14 residues. V lost 4 bases, J lost 1 base, and 8 bases lay in between. Germline assignment: CDR1 SNHLY and CDR2 FYNNEI. The CDR3 DNA sequence: TGTGCCAGCAGTGCGGGGGAGAGCAATCAGCCCCAGCATTTT. Its translation is CASSAGESNQPQHF. Full variable domain (missing parts from reference TRBV2 and TRBJ1-5): EPEVTQTPSHQVTQMGQEVILRCVPISNHLYFYWYRQILGQKVEFLVSFYNNEISEKSEIFDDQFSVERPDGSNFTLKIRSTKLEDSAMYFCASSAGESNQPQHFGDGTRLSIL.

The CDR3 bases are TGTGCCAGCAGCTTGCTCGGGTTGGACAATGAGCAGTTCTTC. Its protein is CASSLLGLDNEQFF. J is TRBJ2-1 and V is TRBV5-6; no definite D call. The V and J ends lost 1 base and 5 bases respectively, with 10 bases between them. The CDR3 loop spans 14 amino acids. Germline assignment: CDR1 SGHDT and CDR2 YYEEEE.

The chain links TRBV7-9 to TRBJ1-5; 7 bases are a match to TRBD1. CDR1 is SEHNR and CDR2 is FQNEAQ in the germline V gene (reference sequence). The J segment lost 7 bases and the V segment lost 4 bases, leaving 13 bases of the junction unmatched. This CDR3 contains 16 residues. CDR3 bases: TGTGCCAGCAGCTCCGGGACAGCAACCACGGGGCAGCCCCAGCATTTT. This gives the protein CASSSGTATTGQPQHF.

The chain is built from TRBV14 and TRBJ2-2; TRBD2 might be the D (6 bases). CDR1 is SGHDN and CDR2 is FVKESK in the germline V gene. With 2 bases removed from V and 4 bases from J, the gap between germline ends came to 11 bases. The CDR3 extends over 15 amino acids. CDR3 coding DNA: TGTGCCAGCAGCCAAAAGGGACTCCGCACCGGGGAGCTGTTTTTT. Its translation: CASSQKGLRTGELFF.

CDR3 amino acids: CASSATGVGELFF. For the CDR3, the DNA is TGTGCCAGCAGTGCCACCGGGGTCGGGGAGCTGTTTTTT. The chain has TRBV6-4 and TRBJ2-2; maybe TRBD2 (5 bases). The CDR3 loop spans 13 amino acids. V lost 4 bases to trimming and J lost 7 bases, with 10 bases between them. Germline V gene lookup returns CDR1 MRHNA and CDR2 SNTAGT.

The chain uses TRBV2 and TRBJ2-7; 7 bases map to TRBD1. The CDR3 loop spans 14 amino acids. Trimming cost V 8 bases and J 4 bases; bases outside gene matches: 11. Germline V gene sequence: CDR1 SNHLY, CDR2 FYNNEI. The CDR3 loop is CASGRQGVPYEQYF. The CDR3, as DNA: TGTGCCAGCGGGAGACAGGGAGTCCCTTACGAGCAGTACTTC.

This chain uses TRBV6-5 with TRBJ1-5; 10 bases map to TRBD1. This CDR3 has 14 residues. Losses at the gene ends were 10 bases for V and 4 bases for J; bases not matched to a gene: 7. From germline, CDR1 is MNHEY and CDR2 SVGAGI. CDR3 DNA: TGTGCCACCCAGACAGGGGGCTTTAATCAGCCCCAGCATTTT. It yields the protein CATQTGGFNQPQHF.

The chain employs TRBV5-1 and TRBJ2-1, with 9 bases identical to TRBD2. The CDR3 runs 15 residues. Germline V CDR1 and CDR2: SGHRS, YFSETQ. Trimming removed 0 bases from V and 4 bases from J; junction bases left unmatched: 2. The CDR3 sequence: CASSLASGGYNEQFF. The DNA of the CDR3 is TGCGCCAGCAGCTTGGCGAGCGGGGGGTACAATGAGCAGTTCTTC.

Details on this clone: The sample carries other DNA sequences with the same CDR3. The chain uses TRBV3-1 (or the pseudogene TRBV3-2) and TRBJ1-1; the D is unclear. V was cut by 3 bases and J by 5 bases, with 7 bases left in between. The CDR3 covers 12 residues. Germline V gives CDR1 LGHDT, CDR2 YNNKEL (reference sequence). The CDR3 region has the DNA TGTGCCAGCAGCCAGTCCCCAACTGAAGCTTTCTTT. This codes for CASSQSPTEAFF.

This sequence joins TRBV14 and TRBJ1-1, with D perhaps matching TRBD1 (6 bases). CDR1 and CDR2 (germline): SGHDN, FVKESK. This CDR3 region has 16 residues. V gave up 3 bases and J gave up 4 bases, with 18 bases separating them. CDR3 nucleotide sequence: TGTGCCAGCAGCCACGCGAACAGGGTGCATGTCACTGAAGCTTTCTTT. Encoded protein: CASSHANRVHVTEAFF.

The J gene is TRBJ2-7, the V gene TRBV11-1; 7 bases align to TRBD1. From germline, CDR1 is SGHAT and CDR2 FQDESV (reference sequence). This CDR3 contains 15 residues. J gave up 2 bases and V 0 bases, and 4 bases lay outside the gene matches. The CDR3 DNA reads TGTGCCAGCAGCTTAGCGATGGGACAGCCCTACGAGCAGTACTTC. This codes for CASSLAMGQPYEQYF. The whole variable domain, filled in from reference TRBV11-1 and TRBJ2-7, reads EAEVAQSPRYKITEKSQAVAFWCDPISGHATLYWYRQILGQGPELLVQFQDESVVDDSQLPKDRFSAERLKGVDSTLKIQPAELGDSAMYLCASSLAMGQPYEQYFGPGTRLTVT.

J is TRBJ1-4 and V is TRBV6-5; 8 bases are shared with TRBD1. Looked up from germline, CDR1 is MNHEY and CDR2 is SVGAGI. The CDR3 sequence is 15 residues long. The junction had 9 bases not matched to a gene; V was cut back by 7 bases and J by 5 bases. The CDR3 spells CASTVTRTGNEKLFF. The CDR3 nucleotides read TGTGCCAGCACCGTTACCCGGACAGGGAATGAAAAACTGTTTTTT.

The chain has TRBV4-3 and TRBJ1-2; 10 nucleotides agree with TRBD1. This CDR3 spans 16 amino acids. Germline V gene data show CDR1 as LGHNA and CDR2 as YSLEER. V shed 0 bases and J 4 bases; nucleotides not matched to a gene: 5. The CDR3 bases are TGCGCCAGCAGCCAAGATGCGGGACAGGGGAGCTATGGCTACACCTTC. Encoded protein: CASSQDAGQGSYGYTF.

The genes are TRBV29-1 and TRBJ1-1, with unresolved D. The CDR3 spans 14 residues. CDR1 SQVTM and CDR2 ANQGSEA come from the germline V gene. Trimming took off 6 bases at V and 4 bases at J, with 18 bases between the two ends. The CDR3 reads CSVRESSWSTEAFF. CDR3 nucleotide sequence: TGCAGCGTGAGAGAATCATCTTGGAGCACTGAAGCTTTCTTT.

This clone was observed once. Here the CDR3 DNA reads TGTGCCAGCAGTGACCGACAGGGGGTTGCAGGCTACACCTTC. This translates into CASSDRQGVAGYTF. V and J are TRBV6-4 and TRBJ1-2, with 9 nucleotides matching TRBD1. V trimming: 2 bases; J trimming: 8 bases; junction bases outside the gene matches: 6. CDR1 is MRHNA and CDR2 is SNTAGT in the germline V gene. This CDR3 has 14 residues.

The chain combines TRBV30 with TRBJ2-1; no definite D call. V was pared by 4 bases and J by 10 bases, with 5 bases between. CDR3 length: 9 amino acids. The germline CDR1 and CDR2 sequences are GTSNPN and SVGIG (reference sequence). The CDR3 sequence: CAWMLEQFF. The CDR3 region has the DNA TGTGCCTGGATGCTAGAGCAGTTCTTC.

The sample holds one count of this clone. The chain joins TRBV4-2 to TRBJ2-3, with TRBD1 as a possible D gene (5 bases). V lost 0 bases, J lost 4 bases, and 14 bases lay in between. The germline gives CDR1 LGHNA, CDR2 YNFKEQ. The CDR3 spans 16 residues. CDR3: CASSQEGTGLADTQYF. CDR3 nucleotide sequence: TGTGCCAGCAGCCAAGAGGGAACAGGCCTGGCAGATACGCAGTATTTT.

The genes are TRBV7-7 and TRBJ1-1, with 8 bases aligning to TRBD1. The CDR3 is made up of 15 amino acids. With 5 bases clipped from V and 3 bases from J, the junction kept 8 bases outside the gene matches. Germline V gives CDR1 SSHAT, CDR2 FNYEAQ (reference sequence). In DNA form, the CDR3 reads TGTGCCAGCAGCCCCATCAGGGGGCAATACACTGAAGCTTTCTTT. It yields the protein CASSPIRGQYTEAFF.

This clone was found a few times. This chain links TRBV30 with TRBJ1-3; D uncertain. Trimming removed 2 bases at V and 3 bases at J, with 8 bases between. CDR1 and CDR2 from the germline V gene are GTSNPN and SVGIG (reference sequence). The CDR3 sequence is 13 residues long. The CDR3 spells CAWSIASGNTIYF. CDR3 nucleotides: TGTGCCTGGAGTATCGCCAGTGGAAACACCATATATTTT.

The CDR3 reads CASSPPDAGGSRADTQYF. CDR3 sequence (DNA): TGTGCCAGCTCACCACCGGACGCGGGAGGCTCTCGGGCAGATACGCAGTATTTT. J is TRBJ2-3 and V is TRBV18, with 8 bases aligning to TRBD2. The ends lost 0 bases at V and 4 bases at J; junction bases unmatched: 12. CDR3 length equals 18 residues. CDR1 KGHSH and CDR2 LQKENI come from the germline V gene.

The CDR3 here is CASSLGLAGTDTQYF. CDR3 sequence (DNA): TGTGCCAGCAGCTTGGGGCTAGCGGGCACAGATACGCAGTATTTT. The chain recombines TRBV5-4 with TRBJ2-3, with 7 bases identical to TRBD2. The CDR3 has 15 residues. CDR1 SGHNT and CDR2 YYREEE come from the germline V gene (reference sequence). V trimming: 0 bases; J trimming: 1 base; junction bases outside the gene matches: 2.

The rearrangement links TRBV4-3 to TRBJ2-1, with TRBD2 matching 11 bases. The CDR3 has 17 residues. The germline V gene has CDR1 LGHNA and CDR2 YSLEER. J lost 8 bases, V lost 0 bases, and 9 bases had no gene match. The CDR3 protein is CASSQERTSGSTHEQFF. The CDR3 DNA sequence: TGCGCCAGCAGCCAAGAGCGCACTAGCGGGAGTACCCATGAGCAGTTCTTC.

This chain uses TRBV28 with TRBJ1-1, with D uncertain. Trimming stripped 6 bases from V and 4 bases from J, with 15 bases between. The CDR3 has 14 residues. Germline values: CDR1 MDHEN, CDR2 SYDVKM. CDR3 in amino acids: CASRPPRTGTEAFF. CDR3 bases: TGTGCCAGCAGGCCGCCTCGTACGGGCACTGAAGCTTTCTTT.

The genes are TRBV2 and TRBJ2-1; 10 bases line up with TRBD2. Trimming cost V 6 bases and J 9 bases; bases outside gene matches: 8. The length of the CDR3 is 14 residues. Germline CDR1 is SNHLY and CDR2 is FYNNEI. The CDR3 loop is CASRRAGGPGEQFF. The CDR3 DNA is TGTGCCAGCAGGAGAGCGGGAGGGCCGGGTGAGCAGTTCTTC.

This clone was detected only once. The chain is built from TRBV29-1 and TRBJ2-1; 10 bases are a match to TRBD2. Germline lookup yields CDR1 SQVTM and CDR2 ANQGSEA. There are 13 residues in the CDR3. V lost 3 bases to trimming and J lost 8 bases; unmatched junction nucleotides: 4. The CDR3, as DNA: TGCAGCGTTGAGTCTCTAGCGGGAGATGAGCAGTTCTTC. Translated, it gives CSVESLAGDEQFF.

The table lists this clone with a few counts. This chain uses TRBV27 with TRBJ2-2; 8 bases map to TRBD1. Germline trimming cut 5 bases from V and 2 bases from J; bases unmatched to any gene: 7. In germline, CDR1 is MNHEY, CDR2 SMNVEV (reference sequence). This CDR3 contains 16 residues. CDR3 sequence: CASSTRDRPNTGELFF. The DNA of the CDR3 is TGTGCCAGCAGTACCCGGGACAGGCCCAACACCGGGGAGCTGTTTTTT.

This clone was picked up a small number of times. The chain uses TRBV10-3 and TRBJ2-3; 8 bases are a match to TRBD2. Per germline, CDR1 ENHRY and CDR2 SYGVKD. J lost 6 bases, V lost 3 bases, and 11 bases had no gene match. This CDR3 has 16 residues. The CDR3 DNA follows: TGTGCCATCAGTGATTCCAGCGGGGGAGGTCTTGATACGCAGTATTTT. This encodes CAISDSSGGGLDTQYF.

This chain uses TRBV5-4 with TRBJ2-7, with 7 bases aligning to TRBD2. Germline CDR1 and CDR2: SGHNT and YYREEE (reference sequence). This CDR3 comprises 14 residues. V shed 5 bases, J shed 3 bases, and the junction held 8 bases outside the gene matches. The CDR3 DNA sequence: TGTGCCAGCAGGACGGGGGGTCCCTACTACGAGCAGTACTTC. Translation gives CASRTGGPYYEQYF.